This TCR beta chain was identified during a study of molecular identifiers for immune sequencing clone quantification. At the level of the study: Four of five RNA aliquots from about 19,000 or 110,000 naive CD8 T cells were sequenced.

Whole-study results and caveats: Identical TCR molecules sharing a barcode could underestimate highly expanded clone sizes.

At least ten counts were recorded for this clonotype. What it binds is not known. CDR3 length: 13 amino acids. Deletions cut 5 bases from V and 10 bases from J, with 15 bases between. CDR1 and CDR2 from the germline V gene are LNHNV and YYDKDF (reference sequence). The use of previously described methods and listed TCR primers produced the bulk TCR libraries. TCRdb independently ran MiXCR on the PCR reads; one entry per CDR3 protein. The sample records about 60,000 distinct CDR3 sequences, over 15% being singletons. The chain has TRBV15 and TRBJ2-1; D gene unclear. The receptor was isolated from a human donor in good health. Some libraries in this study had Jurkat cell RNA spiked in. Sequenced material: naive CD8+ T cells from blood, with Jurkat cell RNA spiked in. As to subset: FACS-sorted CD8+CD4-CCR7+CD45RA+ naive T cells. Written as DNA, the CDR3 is TGTGCCACCAGCTACAACGGAAACTTGGAGCAGTTCTTC. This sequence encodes CATSYNGNLEQFF.